The clone carrying this TCR beta chain was counted only a few times. The antigen is not known. The sample belongs to a study of shared clonotypes between healthy human individuals. The naive CD8 subset, CD45RO-negative cells positively selected for CCR7, excluded terminally differentiated effector memory CD45RA+ cells. Nashville, Tennessee was home to all donors, each a Caucasian adult. Sequenced by immunoSEQ multiplex PCR; TCRdb stores in-frame clones only, minus some. The data show some 2.1 million clones, 85% to 95% seen once. Study-wide points: Compared with memory subsets, naive subsets generally had larger estimated richness. In the sorted subsets, rarefaction showed sequencing was incomplete despite large depth. The four-donor shared clonotypes exceeded non-shared clonotypes in generation probability, with non-shared ones scoring lower.

V dropped 0 bases and J dropped 0 bases, with 13 bases sitting between them. The CDR3 sequence is 16 residues long. Germline loops: CDR1 SGHRS, CDR2 YFSETQ. The rearrangement links TRBV5-1 to TRBJ2-7; D is possibly TRBD2 (5 bases). Sequenced sample: naive CD8+ T cells sorted from blood. The TCR originated in a man between 18 and 29 years old in good health. CDR3 loop: CASSLGGPIPSYEQYF. CDR3 bases: TGCGCCAGCAGCTTGGGAGGGCCCATCCCCTCCTACGAGCAGTACTTC.